This T cell receptor (beta chain) came from a study of T cell repertoires in cytomegalovirus infection. Background on the study: Indications came from public TCR beta signatures; they pointed to CMV infection and to a matching HLA type.

Each CDR3 protein gets one entry after TCRdb re-called the reads with MiXCR. The sample lists roughly 500,000 distinct CDR3 sequences, roughly a third occurring once. In its sample, this clonotype was seen a few times. Its antigen is unidentified. Germline CDR1 MNHEY, CDR2 SVGAGI. Trimming removed 0 bases from V and 5 bases from J; junction bases left unmatched: 4. The CDR3 loop spans 16 amino acids. The chain recombines TRBV6-5 with TRBJ2-1; 10 bases agree with TRBD2. The sample consisted of cultured PBMCs, taken from culture after CMV antigen stimulation. This sequence originates from a human donor in good health (CMV status not recorded). Some clones in this sample may be carry-over from other donors' samples. The CDR3 nucleotides are TGTGCCAGCAGTTACTCAAAACTAGCGGGGAACAATGAGCAGTTCTTC. Its protein is CASSYSKLAGNNEQFF.